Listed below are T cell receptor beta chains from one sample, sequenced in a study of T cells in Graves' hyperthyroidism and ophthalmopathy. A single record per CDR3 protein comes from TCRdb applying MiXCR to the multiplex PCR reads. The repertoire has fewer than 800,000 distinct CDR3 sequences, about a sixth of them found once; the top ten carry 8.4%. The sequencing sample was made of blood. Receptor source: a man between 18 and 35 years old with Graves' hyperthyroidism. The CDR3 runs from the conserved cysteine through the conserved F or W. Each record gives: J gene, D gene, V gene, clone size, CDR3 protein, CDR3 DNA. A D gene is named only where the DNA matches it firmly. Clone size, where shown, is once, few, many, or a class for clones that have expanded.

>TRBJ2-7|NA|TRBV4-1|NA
CASSQEYPGHTYEQYF
TGCGCCAGCAGCCAAGAGTACCCGGGACATACCTACGAGCAGTACTTC
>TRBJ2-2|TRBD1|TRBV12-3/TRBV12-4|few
CASSGWTGAGGELFF
TGTGCCAGCAGTGGATGGACAGGGGCCGGCGGGGAGCTGTTTTTT
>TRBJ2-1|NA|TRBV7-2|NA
CASSPYTSNEQFF
TGTGCCAGCAGCCCATATACTAGCAATGAGCAGTTCTTC
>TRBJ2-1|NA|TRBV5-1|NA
CASRAGQNDEQFF
TGCGCCAGCAGGGCCGGACAAAACGATGAGCAGTTCTTC
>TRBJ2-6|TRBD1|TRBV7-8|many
CASSLRGPVSGANVLTF
TGTGCCAGCAGCTTAAGGGGGCCAGTTTCTGGGGCCAACGTCCTGACTTTC
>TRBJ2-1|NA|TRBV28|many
CATTLQGIFDEQFF
TGTGCCACCACCTTACAGGGAATCTTCGATGAGCAGTTCTTC
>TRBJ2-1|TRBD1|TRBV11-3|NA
CASSRTGSAYNEQFF
TGTGCCAGCAGCCGGACAGGGTCGGCCTACAATGAGCAGTTCTTC
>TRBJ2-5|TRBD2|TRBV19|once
CASSIQAGGETQYF
TGTGCCAGTAGTATTCAAGCGGGGGGCGAGACCCAGTACTTC
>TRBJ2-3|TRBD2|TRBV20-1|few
CSARVMTGGRTDTQYF
TGCAGTGCTAGAGTCATGACGGGAGGACGCACAGATACGCAGTATTTT
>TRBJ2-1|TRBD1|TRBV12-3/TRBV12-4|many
CASSLVWDRGNEQFF
TGTGCCAGCAGTTTAGTCTGGGACAGGGGGAATGAGCAGTTCTTC
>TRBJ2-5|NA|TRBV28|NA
CATRLERGSEETQYF
TGTGCCACCCGCTTGGAACGGGGGAGCGAGGAGACCCAGTACTTC